The clone carrying this T cell receptor (beta chain) has a single count. V lost 4 bases and J lost 1, with 13 bases in between. Per the germline V gene, CDR1 is LGHDT and CDR2 is YNNKEL (reference sequence). CDR3 length: 16 residues. The record originates from a study of blood T cell repertoires in COVID-19. As for the study in general: PBMCs, B-cell-depleted T cells, or T cells were the source of the cDNA or gDNA that made up the material.

Source study methods: The assay estimated nucleated cells by amplifying reference gene primers. Some clones are missing from TCRdb's copy, which holds only in-frame ones; the method was immunoSEQ multiplex PCR. V and J calls plus clone size are reproduced from that table; the DNA served to infer D and trimming. Among roughly 200,000 clones, roughly 84% were seen once, and the ten largest hold 27%. The sequencing sample was made of peripheral blood. The sequence was collected from a man aged 35-49 years with acute or convalescent COVID-19. This chain joins TRBV3-1 (or the pseudogene TRBV3-2) and TRBJ2-2; D is unclear. The CDR3 DNA reads as TGTGCCAGCAGCCTTCGCGGCCCACTGAACACCGGGGAGCTGTTTTTT. Translating it yields CASSLRGPLNTGELFF.